This T cell receptor (beta chain) is from a study of graft-versus-host responses after intestinal transplantation. On the study more broadly: Anti-thymocyte globulin induction, then tacrolimus and steroids for about three years, went to all recipients.

Study findings and constraints: Graft-versus-host to host-versus-graft clonal ratios in allografts were high in patients with graft-donor T cell macrochimerism.

CDR1 and CDR2 from the germline V gene are SGDLS and YYNGEE. With 4 bases removed from V and 7 bases from J, the gap between germline ends came to 9 bases. This CDR3 has 12 amino acids. This table comes from immunoSEQ multiplex PCR, and its TCRdb copy is limited to in-frame clones, with some not included. The sample shows some 140,000 clones, around 94% of them seen only once. Comment on this clone: Its antigen is still unknown.

This sequence was found in a human donor who received an intestinal transplant. The chain joins TRBV9 to TRBJ1-3; no clear D. Sequences were derived from unstimulated CD4+ T cells sorted from spleen or lymph node cells, sampled before intestinal transplant. For the CDR3, the DNA is TGTGCCAGCAGCCTACCCGGGAACACCATATATTTT. Translating gives CASSLPGNTIYF.